The 2 T cell receptor beta chains presented below share a single source sample, sequenced in a study of blood T cell repertoires in COVID-19. Clones were sequenced by immunoSEQ multiplex PCR, and TCRdb holds only the in-frame ones, with some missing. This sample has some 80,000 clones, with about three quarters found just once. The material sequenced was peripheral blood. The origin of the receptors is an elderly woman with active or convalescent COVID-19.

The chain couples TRBV28 to TRBJ2-4; 7 bases align to TRBD2. The V segment lost 4 bases and the J segment 4 bases; nucleotides outside the gene matches: 1. Germline CDR1 MDHEN, CDR2 SYDVKM. This CDR3 has 13 residues. For the CDR3, the DNA is TGTGCCAGCAGTTCTAGCGGTAAAAACATTCAGTACTTC. This gives the protein CASSSSGKNIQYF. Full variable domain (remainder filled in from reference TRBV28 and TRBJ2-4): DVKVTQSSRYLVKRTGEKVFLECVQDMDHENMFWYRQDPGLGLRLIYFSYDVKMKEKGDIPEGYSVSREKKERFSLILESASTNQTSMYLCASSSSGKNIQYFGAGTRLSVL.

By share of the sample, this clone is medium-sized. The genes are TRBV27 and TRBJ1-5; D is ambiguous. CDR1 is MNHEY, CDR2 SMNVEV, per germline (reference sequence). Trimming pared 3 bases from V and 4 bases from J, leaving 4 bases between. This CDR3 spans 12 amino acids. The CDR3 coding sequence is TGTGCCAGCAGTTTCCCGAATCAGCCCCAGCATTTT. This translates into CASSFPNQPQHF.